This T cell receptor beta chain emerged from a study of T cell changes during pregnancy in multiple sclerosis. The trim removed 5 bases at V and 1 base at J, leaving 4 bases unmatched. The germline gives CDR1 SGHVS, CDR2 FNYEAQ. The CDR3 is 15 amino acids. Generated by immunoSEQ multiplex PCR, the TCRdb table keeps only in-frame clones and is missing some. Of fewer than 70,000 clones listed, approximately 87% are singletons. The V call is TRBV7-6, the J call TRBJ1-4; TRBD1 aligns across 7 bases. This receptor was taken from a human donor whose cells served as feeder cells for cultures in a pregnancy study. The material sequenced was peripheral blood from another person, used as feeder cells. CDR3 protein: CASSLQGGTNEKLFF. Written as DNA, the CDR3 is TGTGCCAGCAGCCTGCAGGGGGGAACTAATGAAAAACTGTTTTTT.